This entry lists 22 T cell receptor beta chains sequenced from one sample in a study of shared clonotypes between healthy human individuals. Produced via immunoSEQ multiplex PCR; TCRdb's table is partial and in-frame only. The table has 2 million to 2.5 million clones, roughly 93% seen once; the top ten hold around 0.37%. Sequencing was carried out using naive CD4+ T cells from PBMCs. As for subset: CD45RA+ positively selected. The receptors derive from a man aged 18-30 years in good health. Some clones in this sample may be carry-over from other donors' samples.

The V and J genes are TRBV2 and TRBJ1-2; no definite D call. The ends were cut back, 6 bases at V and 4 bases at J, with 12 bases in the middle. The CDR3 is made up of 13 amino acids. The germline V gene has CDR1 SNHLY and CDR2 FYNNEI. DNA of the CDR3: TGTGCCAGCAGGGACGACGGAGCCTATGGCTACACCTTC. As protein: CASRDDGAYGYTF.

The rearrangement links TRBV28 to TRBJ1-4, with a possible D match to TRBD1 (5 bases). CDR3 length: 14 residues. V lost 7 bases and J lost 5, with 14 bases in between. Germline V CDR1 and CDR2: MDHEN, SYDVKM. The CDR3 DNA reads as TGTGCCAGCACCACGCGGCAGGGAAATGAAAAACTGTTTTTT. Protein: CASTTRQGNEKLFF.

The chain employs TRBV7-2 and TRBJ2-2; TRBD1 is a possible D gene (6 bases). CDR1 and CDR2 (germline): SGHTA, FQGNSA. Trimming removed 5 bases from V and 7 bases from J, with 11 bases in between. The CDR3 sequence is 13 residues long. The CDR3 reads CASSTHRVGELFF. The CDR3, as DNA: TGTGCCAGCAGCACCCACAGGGTCGGGGAGCTGTTTTTT.

This sequence joins TRBV5-1 and TRBJ1-3; TRBD1 agrees at 8 bases. Germline V gene data show CDR1 as SGHRS and CDR2 as YFSETQ. The CDR3 extends over 18 amino acids. Trimming removed 0 bases from V and 0 bases from J; junction bases left unmatched: 8. In DNA, the CDR3 is TGCGCCAGCAGCTTGGGGACGACAGGGGTCAACTCTGGAAACACCATATATTTT. It encodes CASSLGTTGVNSGNTIYF.

The DNA of the CDR3 is TGTGCCATCAGCCAGGGACAGACGACTTCCTACGAGCAGTACTTC. This codes for CAISQGQTTSYEQYF. V and J are TRBV10-3 and TRBJ2-7; 7 nucleotides agree with TRBD1. Germline values: CDR1 ENHRY, CDR2 SYGVKD. The CDR3 loop spans 15 amino acids. Germline trimming cut 6 bases from V and 1 base from J; bases unmatched to any gene: 9.

Remarks on this clone: The same CDR3 is also encoded by other DNA sequences in this sample. The chain carries TRBV5-1 and TRBJ1-5, with 7 positions matching TRBD1. V dropped 5 bases and J dropped 5; count of bases not matched to a gene: 7. The CDR3 runs 14 residues. Germline CDR1 reads SGHRS; CDR2 reads YFSETQ. The CDR3 sequence is CASSPAGGDQPQHF. The CDR3 region has the DNA TGCGCCAGCAGTCCGGCAGGGGGGGATCAGCCCCAGCATTTT.

This clone showed up just once. This chain connects TRBV6-5 to TRBJ1-1, with D hard to call. This CDR3 is built from 13 residues. CDR1 is MNHEY, CDR2 SVGAGI, per germline. Trimming left V 5 bases short and J 2 bases short, with 9 bases between. CDR3 amino acids: CASSPPQNTEAFF. The CDR3 DNA reads TGTGCCAGCAGTCCCCCCCAAAACACTGAAGCTTTCTTT.

The CDR3 DNA is TGTGCCAGCAGTGAAGCGCCCAGGGGCGGTGGCTACACCTTC. Translated, it gives CASSEAPRGGGYTF. The chain employs TRBV6-1 and TRBJ1-2; D might be TRBD1 (6 bases). Looked up from germline, CDR1 is MNHNS and CDR2 is SASEGT. Trimming removed 0 bases from V and 7 bases from J, with 12 bases in between. The CDR3 totals 14 residues.

The V call is TRBV29-1, the J call TRBJ2-7; D is possibly TRBD1 (6 bases). Germline lookup yields CDR1 SQVTM and CDR2 ANQGSEA. The ends were cut back, 7 bases at V and 5 bases at J, with 24 bases in the middle. The CDR3 contains 15 residues. CDR3: CSAVTNWWTDNEQYF. The DNA for the CDR3 is TGCAGCGCAGTAACTAACTGGTGGACAGACAACGAGCAGTACTTC.

For the CDR3, the DNA is TGTGCCAGCGGCCACGGGACAACCACAGATACGCAGTATTTT. This codes for CASGHGTTTDTQYF. The rearrangement joins TRBV6-1 to TRBJ2-3; tentative D call: TRBD1 (6 bases). The ends were cut back, 8 bases at V and 2 bases at J, with 14 bases in the middle. Per the germline V gene, CDR1 is MNHNS and CDR2 is SASEGT. The CDR3 spans 14 residues.

The chain combines TRBV28 with TRBJ2-1; a possible D gene is TRBD2 (7 bases). The ends were cut back, 6 bases at V and 5 bases at J, with 26 bases in the middle. Germline-derived CDR1 and CDR2 are MDHEN and SYDVKM. The CDR3 spans 18 residues. CDR3 sequence (DNA): TGTGCCAGCAGGCAGAGCCGGGGTCGGGGGGCGACTGACAATGAGCAGTTCTTC. Its translation: CASRQSRGRGATDNEQFF.

The rearrangement joins TRBV7-2 to TRBJ2-7; either TRBD1 or TRBD2 may supply D (5 bases each). Germline V gene sequence: CDR1 SGHTA, CDR2 FQGNSA. The CDR3 consists of 14 residues. The V end lost 4 bases, the J end lost 1 base, and 11 bases lay between the germline ends. The chain's CDR3 is CASSSGRQSYEQYF. The CDR3 DNA reads as TGTGCCAGCAGCTCGGGACGGCAGTCCTACGAGCAGTACTTC.

This sequence joins TRBV28 and TRBJ1-6, with D unclear. Trimming removed 5 bases at V and 2 bases at J, with 13 bases between. This CDR3 comprises 16 residues. The germline CDR1 and CDR2 sequences are MDHEN and SYDVKM. CDR3 protein: CASSPIGGAYNSPLHF. In DNA, the CDR3 is TGTGCCAGCAGTCCAATAGGAGGTGCCTATAATTCACCCCTCCACTTT. The complete variable domain, with remaining parts taken from reference TRBV28 and TRBJ1-6, reads DVKVTQSSRYLVKRTGEKVFLECVQDMDHENMFWYRQDPGLGLRLIYFSYDVKMKEKGDIPEGYSVSREKKERFSLILESASTNQTSMYLCASSPIGGAYNSPLHFGNGTRLTVT.

The chain couples TRBV28 to TRBJ2-7; possible D gene TRBD2, 5 bases. CDR1 is MDHEN and CDR2 is SYDVKM in the germline V gene. Trimming removed 4 bases from V and 6 bases from J, with 16 bases in between. CDR3 length equals 14 residues. CDR3 amino acids: CASSSTRDSLEQYF. The CDR3 region has the DNA TGTGCCAGCAGTTCCACTAGAGATTCCCTCGAGCAGTACTTC.

A remark on this clone: Other DNA sequences in this specimen translate into the identical CDR3. This chain uses TRBV5-1 with TRBJ1-4; D gene uncertain. The V gene's germline CDR1 is SGHRS and CDR2 YFSETQ. CDR3 size: 11 residues. V lost 0 bases and J lost 8, with 2 bases in between. The CDR3 protein is CASSLGEKLFF. The DNA for the CDR3 is TGCGCCAGCAGCTTGGGAGAAAAACTGTTTTTT.

The V gene is TRBV11-2, the J gene TRBJ1-2; 11 bases agree with TRBD1. Germline CDR1 SGHAT, CDR2 FQNNGV. After removal of 3 bases from V and 5 bases from J, the junction contained 5 bases not matched to a gene. This CDR3 has 15 residues. The DNA of the CDR3 is TGTGCCAGCAGCTTGGCGGGACAGGGGGTATATGGCTACACCTTC. Translation: CASSLAGQGVYGYTF.

V usage is TRBV27 and J usage is TRBJ1-3; weak D call: TRBD1 (6 bases). Trimming removed 5 bases at V and 2 bases at J, with 13 bases between. This CDR3 region has 15 residues. The germline CDR1 and CDR2 sequences are MNHEY and SMNVEV (reference sequence). The CDR3 DNA follows: TGTGCCAGCAGTCTACAGGGAGTGCCTGGAAACACCATATATTTT. Translated: CASSLQGVPGNTIYF.

This sequence joins TRBV29-1 and TRBJ2-3; D is possibly TRBD1 or TRBD2 (5 bases each). V was clipped by 2 bases and J by 3 bases, with 15 bases between them. Germline V gives CDR1 SQVTM, CDR2 ANQGSEA. This CDR3 spans 15 amino acids. The DNA for the CDR3 is TGCAGCGTTGAACCTACGGGGTCAGGGACAGATACGCAGTATTTT. It specifies CSVEPTGSGTDTQYF.

This chain joins TRBV5-5 and TRBJ1-4; D is unclear. The V end was cut by 1 base, the J end by 6 bases, with 10 bases between. Germline V gene sequence: CDR1 SGHKS, CDR2 YYEKEE (reference sequence). The CDR3 has 14 residues. The CDR3: CASSLQLAYEKLFF. The CDR3 nucleotides read TGTGCCAGCAGCTTGCAGCTGGCTTATGAAAAACTGTTTTTT.

This sequence joins TRBV7-9 and TRBJ2-7; D may be TRBD2 (7 bases). V was pared by 3 bases and J by 11 bases, with 11 bases between. The CDR3 is made up of 11 amino acids. The V gene's germline CDR1 is SEHNR and CDR2 FQNEAQ (reference sequence). CDR3: CASSLGGREYF. The CDR3 DNA reads as TGTGCCAGCAGCTTGGGGGGGCGTGAGTACTTC. The full variable domain, in which reference TRBV7-9 and TRBJ2-7 provide the parts outside the CDR3, is DTGVSQNPRHKITKRGQNVTFRCDPISEHNRLYWYRQTLGQGPEFLTYFQNEAQLEKSRLLSDRFSAERPKGSFSTLEIQRTEQGDSAMYLCASSLGGREYFGPGTRLTVT.

This chain uses TRBV11-2 with TRBJ1-3; 10 nucleotides line up with TRBD1. The CDR3 covers 15 residues. Losses at the gene ends were 4 bases for V and 2 bases for J; bases not matched to a gene: 2. In germline, CDR1 is SGHAT, CDR2 FQNNGV. The CDR3 spells CASSSGTGAGNTIYF. Written as DNA, the CDR3 is TGTGCCAGCAGCTCCGGGACAGGGGCTGGAAACACCATATATTTT.

CDR3 in DNA: TGTGCCAGCAGCTTATTGGGCAGGGGAAGCAATCAGCCCCAGCATTTT. It translates to CASSLLGRGSNQPQHF. The rearrangement joins TRBV7-2 to TRBJ1-5, with a weak D call TRBD1 (6 bases). Trimming pared 2 bases from V and 1 base from J, leaving 12 bases between. Germline V gives CDR1 SGHTA, CDR2 FQGNSA. CDR3 length: 16 amino acids.